The present T cell receptor (beta chain) was sequenced within a study of CD8+CD57+ T cells in acquired aplastic anemia. CDR3 and TCR beta VDJ profiling relied on a genomic DNA template. TCRdb recomputed calls from the reads with MiXCR, one row per CDR3 protein. The profile covers 100,000 to 150,000 distinct CDR3 sequences, with 40% to 60% appearing a single time and 2% to 3% taken by the ten largest. The germline CDR1 and CDR2 sequences are SQVTM and ANQGSEA. J lost 5 bases, V lost 3 bases, and 2 bases had no gene match. The CDR3 has 13 amino acids. The table lists this clonotype with a few counts. V and J are TRBV29-1 and TRBJ1-2; 11 positions match TRBD1. The TCR sequence derives from a human donor in good health, serving as a control. The sequenced sample consisted of sorted CD4+, CD8+, or CD8+CD57+ T cells (not recorded which) from PBMCs. The CDR3 bases are TGCAGCGTTGACGGGACAGGGGGGTATGGCTACACCTTC. This codes for CSVDGTGGYGYTF.